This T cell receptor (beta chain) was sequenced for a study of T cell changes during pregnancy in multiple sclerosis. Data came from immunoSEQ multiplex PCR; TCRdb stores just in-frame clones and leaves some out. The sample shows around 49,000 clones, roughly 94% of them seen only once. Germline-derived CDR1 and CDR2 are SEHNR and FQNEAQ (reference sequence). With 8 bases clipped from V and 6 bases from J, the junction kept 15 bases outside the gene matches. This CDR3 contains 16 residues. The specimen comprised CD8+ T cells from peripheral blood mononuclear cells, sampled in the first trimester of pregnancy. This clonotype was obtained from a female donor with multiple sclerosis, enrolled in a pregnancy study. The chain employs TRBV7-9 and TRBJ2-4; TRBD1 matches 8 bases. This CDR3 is CASAHLLDRERNIQYF. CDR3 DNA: TGTGCCAGCGCACACCTCTTGGACAGGGAAAGAAACATTCAGTACTTC.